The 12 T cell receptor beta chains below come from one sample, sequenced in a study of T cell changes during pregnancy in multiple sclerosis. The protocol was immunoSEQ multiplex PCR, while the TCRdb copy is restricted to in-frame clones and leaves out a portion. The sample includes tens of thousands of clones, 88% of them seen just once. The material sequenced was peripheral blood, taken in the first trimester of pregnancy. Receptors were obtained from a female donor with multiple sclerosis, enrolled in a pregnancy study.

The rearrangement joins TRBV7-9 to TRBJ2-7, with 13 bases identical to TRBD2. The CDR3 length is 16 residues. Germline V gene sequence: CDR1 SEHNR, CDR2 FQNEAQ (reference sequence). V shed 1 base, J shed 5 bases, and the junction held 5 bases outside the gene matches. CDR3 DNA: TGTGCCAGCAGCTTAGGGACTAGCGGGAGAGTCGACGAGCAGTACTTC. Translated: CASSLGTSGRVDEQYF.

The V gene is TRBV19, the J gene TRBJ1-5, with TRBD1 as a possible D gene (5 bases). With 5 bases removed from V and 0 bases from J, the gap between germline ends came to 23 bases. CDR1 LNHDA and CDR2 SQIVND come from the germline V gene (reference sequence). The CDR3 consists of 19 residues. In DNA form, the CDR3 reads TGTGCCAGTAGTCCCCGCGGGATTGGGGGGGGGTTTAGCAATCAGCCCCAGCATTTT. It codes for CASSPRGIGGGFSNQPQHF.

This clone was detected a few times. The chain combines TRBV4-1 with TRBJ2-7; D unresolved. V shed 3 bases and J shed 3 bases, with 9 bases lying between them. Germline lookup yields CDR1 MGHRA and CDR2 YSYEKL. The CDR3 runs 13 residues. In DNA form, the CDR3 reads TGCGCCAGCAGCCACTTAGGAGACTACGAGCAGTACTTC. It is translated as CASSHLGDYEQYF.

This clone was counted between two and nine times. The chain joins TRBV4-3 to TRBJ2-5; TRBD1 agrees at 8 bases. CDR1 LGHNA and CDR2 YSLEER come from the germline V gene. The V segment lost 4 bases and the J segment 4 bases; nucleotides outside the gene matches: 8. This CDR3 is built from 15 residues. As DNA, the CDR3 is TGCGCCAGCAGCCGAACCCAGGACAGGGCAGAGACCCAGTACTTC. Residues: CASSRTQDRAETQYF.

The chain is built from TRBV10-1 and TRBJ2-7; 10 bases align to TRBD2. Germline CDR1 WNHNN, CDR2 SYGVQD (reference sequence). CDR3 length equals 16 residues. With V trimmed by 4 bases and J by 1 base, 7 bases remained unmatched. This CDR3 is CASSGTSGISSYEQYF. The CDR3 DNA reads as TGCGCCAGCAGTGGGACTAGCGGAATTAGTTCCTACGAGCAGTACTTC.

This clone is a singleton in its sample. V is TRBV27 and J is TRBJ2-7; TRBD1 might be the D (6 bases). Germline V gives CDR1 MNHEY, CDR2 SMNVEV (reference sequence). The CDR3 has 13 residues. V was clipped by 3 bases and J by 3 bases, with 9 bases between them. The CDR3 protein is CASSFDRFYEQYF. The CDR3 DNA follows: TGTGCCAGCAGTTTCGACAGGTTCTACGAGCAGTACTTC.

This chain joins TRBV27 and TRBJ2-7; tentatively, D is TRBD1 (6 bases). The germline gives CDR1 MNHEY, CDR2 SMNVEV (reference sequence). Between the trimmed V and J ends, which lost 1 base and 0 bases, there was a span of 19 bases. CDR3 size: 18 residues. The CDR3: CASSLFPAQQGSSYEQYF. The CDR3 bases are TGTGCCAGCAGTTTATTCCCCGCCCAACAGGGAAGCTCCTACGAGCAGTACTTC.

The J gene is TRBJ1-4, the V gene TRBV5-1; TRBD1 agrees at 7 bases. This CDR3 spans 17 amino acids. Losses at the gene ends were 1 base for V and 8 bases for J; bases not matched to a gene: 14. CDR1 is SGHRS, CDR2 YFSETQ, per germline. Here the CDR3 reads CASSLTGAPLGVEKLFF. CDR3 sequence (DNA): TGCGCCAGCAGCTTGACAGGGGCGCCGCTGGGGGTGGAAAAACTGTTTTTT.

The V call is TRBV11-2, the J call TRBJ2-7; TRBD2 matches at 10 bases. Germline trimming cut 5 bases from V and 0 bases from J; bases unmatched to any gene: 4. From germline, CDR1 is SGHAT and CDR2 FQNNGV. This CDR3 is built from 15 residues. The CDR3 DNA reads as TGTGCCAGCAGCATATCTAGCGGGAGCTCCTACGAGCAGTACTTC. Protein product: CASSISSGSSYEQYF.

The rearrangement links TRBV25-1 to TRBJ1-6, with 8 bases lining up with TRBD1. CDR3 length equals 14 residues. The V gene's germline CDR1 is MGHDK and CDR2 SYGVNS. V shed 4 bases and J 10 bases; nucleotides not matched to a gene: 6. The CDR3 DNA follows: TGTGCCAGCAGTGTGGACAGGGTATGGTCACCCCTCCACTTT. Amino acids: CASSVDRVWSPLHF.

As to this clone: A read error may produce the germline difference seen at one junction end. J is TRBJ2-1 and V is TRBV29-1; 10 bases map to TRBD2. Germline values: CDR1 SQVTM, CDR2 ANQGSEA. CDR3 size: 17 residues. CDR3 sequence reads: CSVEAASGRDPLGEQFF. The CDR3 region has the DNA TGCAGCGTCGAAGCGGCTAGCGGGAGAGACCCGCTTGGTGAGCAGTTCTTC.

J is TRBJ2-6 and V is TRBV10-3; a possible D gene is TRBD2 (7 bases). V dropped 2 bases and J dropped 0 bases, with 17 bases sitting between them. The CDR3 has 19 residues. Per germline, CDR1 ENHRY and CDR2 SYGVKD. CDR3 bases: TGTGCCATCAGTGAGCCCGCGGGGAGGGGGAACTCTGGGGCCAACGTCCTGACTTTC. This translates into CAISEPAGRGNSGANVLTF.